These T cell receptor beta chains were read from a single sample in a study of blood T cell repertoires in COVID-19. TCRdb's table, derived via immunoSEQ multiplex PCR, lists solely in-frame clones and lacks some. The table lists some 35,000 clones, 82% of them singletons. The sample was peripheral blood. The source of these receptors is a man at least 80 years old with active or convalescent COVID-19. Both conserved end residues are part of each CDR3. A D gene is named only where the DNA matches it firmly. Only some rows state a clone size, as once, few, many or a class for expanded clones.

clone size	V gene	J gene	D gene	CDR3 protein	CDR3 DNA
.	TRBV6-6	TRBJ1-4	TRBD1	CASSSQTGTVNEKLFF	TGTGCCAGCAGTAGCCAGACCGGGACAGTTAATGAAAAACTGTTTTTT
medium-sized	TRBV27	TRBJ2-7	TRBD1	CASSFGQGYEQYF	TGTGCCAGCAGTTTCGGACAGGGTTACGAGCAGTACTTC
.	TRBV21-1	TRBJ1-1	.	CASSPLLGQGKVDTEAFF	TGTGCCAGCAGCCCCCTTCTAGGACAGGGGAAAGTTGACACTGAAGCTTTCTTT
once	TRBV7-9	TRBJ1-4	.	CASSLRLTGKLFF	TGTGCCAGCAGCTTACGTTTGACGGGAAAACTGTTTTTT
.	TRBV27	TRBJ1-5	TRBD1	CASSHRGSNQPQHF	TGTGCCAGCAGCCACAGGGGGAGCAATCAGCCCCAGCATTTT
.	TRBV9	TRBJ2-2	TRBD1	CASSANSQGAAGELFF	TGTGCCAGCAGCGCCAATTCCCAGGGGGCTGCCGGGGAGCTGTTTTTT
.	TRBV5-1	TRBJ2-7	TRBD1	CASSLDGDSSYEQYF	TGCGCCAGCAGCTTGGATGGGGACAGCTCCTACGAGCAGTACTTC
.	TRBV29-1	TRBJ1-5	.	CSARLGGINQPQHF	TGCAGCGCCCGCCTGGGGGGAATCAATCAGCCCCAGCATTTT
.	TRBV7-2	TRBJ2-1	.	CASSHYMNEQFF	TGTGCCAGCAGCCACTATATGAATGAGCAGTTCTTC
.	TRBV19	TRBJ1-2	.	CASSTLGGRIPYGYTF	TGTGCCAGTAGTACGTTGGGGGGGCGGATCCCCTATGGCTACACCTTC
.	TRBV7-3	TRBJ2-7	TRBD1	CASALGTGVGYEQYF	TGTGCCAGCGCCCTCGGGACAGGGGTTGGGTACGAGCAGTACTTC
.	TRBV20-1	TRBJ2-5	.	CSARGEGTQYF	TGCAGTGCTAGGGGTGAGGGGACCCAGTACTTC
.	TRBV24-1	TRBJ2-5	.	CATSDFTSETQYF	TGTGCCACCAGTGATTTTACTTCAGAGACCCAGTACTTC
once	TRBV19	TRBJ2-3	TRBD2	CASSIPLAGGSDTQYF	TGTGCCAGTAGTATTCCTCTAGCGGGAGGATCTGATACGCAGTATTTT
.	TRBV5-4	TRBJ1-2	.	CASSLGSQYGYTF	TGTGCCAGCAGCTTGGGTTCGCAGTATGGCTACACCTTC
.	TRBV28	TRBJ1-5	TRBD1	CASVRQGGIKPQHF	TGTGCCAGCGTCCGACAGGGGGGGATCAAGCCCCAGCATTTT
few	TRBV19	TRBJ2-3	TRBD1	CASSEDRGRTDTQYF	TGTGCCAGTAGTGAGGACAGGGGGCGCACAGATACGCAGTATTTT
.	TRBV11-2	TRBJ2-5	.	CASSLDPSQTQYF	TGTGCCAGCAGCTTAGACCCCTCCCAGACCCAGTACTTC
.	TRBV7-9	TRBJ1-1	.	CASSLGGPKTEAFF	TGTGCCAGCAGCTTAGGAGGGCCCAAGACTGAAGCTTTCTTT
.	TRBV7-2	TRBJ1-1	TRBD1	CASSSRQGATEAFF	TGTGCCAGCAGCTCGCGACAGGGGGCCACTGAAGCTTTCTTT
.	TRBV6-6	TRBJ2-7	.	CASSSPQTRSYEQYF	TGTGCCAGCAGTTCCCCGCAAACCCGGTCCTACGAGCAGTACTTC
.	TRBV6-2/TRBV6-3	TRBJ2-1	TRBD1	CASSHPNRGRDGEELSSYNEQFF	TGTGCCAGCAGCCACCCCAACAGGGGGCGAGACGGTGAAGAATTGAGCTCCTACAATGAGCAGTTCTTC
.	TRBV25-1	TRBJ1-5	TRBD1	CASSGPGTGHQPQHF	TGTGCCAGCAGTGGCCCCGGGACAGGGCACCAGCCCCAGCATTTT
.	TRBV28	TRBJ1-4	.	CASSSNTGEREKLFF	TGTGCCAGCAGTTCCAATACAGGAGAGAGGGAAAAACTGTTTTTT
.	TRBV7-8	TRBJ1-4	.	CASSSEASVEKLFF	TGTGCCAGCAGCTCAGAGGCTTCGGTTGAAAAACTGTTTTTT
.	TRBV7-9	TRBJ1-2	.	CASSSHINSYGYTF	TGTGCCAGCAGCTCCCATATTAACAGCTATGGCTACACCTTC
.	TRBV7-4	TRBJ2-7	TRBD1	CASRADRETNYEQYF	TGTGCCAGCAGGGCCGACAGGGAGACAAATTACGAGCAGTACTTC
.	TRBV14	TRBJ2-2	TRBD2	CASQALAGGTGELFF	TGTGCCAGCCAGGCCCTAGCGGGAGGCACCGGGGAGCTGTTTTTT
.	TRBV28	TRBJ1-4	.	CASSESDEKLFF	TGTGCCAGCAGCGAGAGCGATGAAAAACTGTTTTTT
.	TRBV6-1	TRBJ2-7	.	CASSEGASSYEQYF	TGTGCCAGCAGTGAAGGGGCCAGCTCCTACGAGCAGTACTTC
.	TRBV7-3	TRBJ2-2	.	CASSLMSGSGTGELFF	TGTGCCAGCAGCTTAATGAGTGGGAGTGGAACCGGGGAGCTGTTTTTT
.	TRBV18	TRBJ1-5	.	CASSPRDRSQPQHF	TGTGCCAGCTCACCACGAGATAGGAGTCAGCCCCAGCATTTT
.	TRBV5-1	TRBJ2-7	.	CASSVGLPDEQYF	TGCGCCAGCAGCGTGGGACTCCCAGACGAGCAGTACTTC
.	TRBV7-2	TRBJ2-3	.	CASSSKLQAQYF	TGTGCCAGCAGCTCTAAACTGCAGGCGCAGTATTTT
.	TRBV2	TRBJ2-5	TRBD2	CASSLTSGFQETQYF	TGTGCCAGCAGTTTGACTAGCGGGTTTCAAGAGACCCAGTACTTC
.	TRBV19	TRBJ2-7	TRBD2	CASKLASGAYYEQYF	TGTGCCAGTAAGTTGGCTAGCGGGGCTTACTACGAGCAGTACTTC
once	TRBV19	TRBJ2-3	.	CASMRSSTDTQYF	TGTGCCAGTATGCGTTCTAGCACAGATACGCAGTATTTT
once	TRBV7-6	TRBJ1-5	TRBD1	CASSPEAGDRVVPQHF	TGTGCCAGCAGCCCCGAGGCCGGGGACAGGGTAGTACCCCAGCATTTT
once	TRBV11-2	TRBJ2-3	.	CASSAGRTTDTQYF	TGTGCCAGCAGCGCAGGTCGAACCACAGATACGCAGTATTTT
.	TRBV4-1	TRBJ1-1	TRBD1	CASSQDPGQRVTEAFF	TGCGCCAGCAGCCAAGATCCGGGACAGAGGGTCACTGAAGCTTTCTTT
.	TRBV5-1	TRBJ2-7	.	CASSLGDILNEQYF	TGCGCCAGCAGCTTGGGGGACATATTGAACGAGCAGTACTTC
few	TRBV7-9	TRBJ2-7	.	CASSLALESEGEQYF	TGTGCCAGCAGCTTAGCGCTGGAAAGCGAAGGCGAGCAGTACTTC
once	TRBV4-3	TRBJ1-2	.	CASSQGPGNGYTF	TGCGCCAGCAGCCAAGGGCCAGGGAATGGCTACACCTTC
.	TRBV11-3	TRBJ2-2	TRBD1	CASSLGSRGPNTGELFF	TGTGCCAGCAGCTTAGGTTCCAGGGGGCCTAACACCGGGGAGCTGTTTTTT
.	TRBV19	TRBJ2-2	.	CASSIVSPGNTGELFF	TGTGCCAGTAGTATAGTTAGCCCGGGGAACACCGGGGAGCTGTTTTTT
.	TRBV19	TRBJ2-1	TRBD2	CASNRLAGDEQFF	TGTGCCAGTAACAGACTAGCGGGAGATGAGCAGTTCTTC
.	TRBV9	TRBJ2-7	.	CASSDTYGGEQYF	TGTGCCAGCAGCGATACCTATGGAGGCGAGCAGTACTTC
.	TRBV10-1	TRBJ2-2	.	CASRASGTGELFF	TGCGCCAGCAGAGCATCCGGCACCGGGGAGCTGTTTTTT
.	TRBV5-1	TRBJ2-1	TRBD2	CASSLYGAGGNEQFF	TGCGCCAGCAGCTTGTACGGAGCGGGAGGCAATGAGCAGTTCTTC
.	TRBV28	TRBJ2-3	.	CASTPGEDTQYF	TGTGCCAGCACCCCGGGGGAAGATACGCAGTATTTT
.	TRBV7-9	TRBJ2-7	TRBD1	CASSVGQGHEQYF	TGTGCCAGCAGCGTGGGACAGGGCCACGAGCAGTACTTC
.	TRBV9	TRBJ2-3	TRBD2	CASSPRPRGGTDTQYF	TGTGCCAGCAGCCCCCGTCCTCGGGGGGGCACAGATACGCAGTATTTT